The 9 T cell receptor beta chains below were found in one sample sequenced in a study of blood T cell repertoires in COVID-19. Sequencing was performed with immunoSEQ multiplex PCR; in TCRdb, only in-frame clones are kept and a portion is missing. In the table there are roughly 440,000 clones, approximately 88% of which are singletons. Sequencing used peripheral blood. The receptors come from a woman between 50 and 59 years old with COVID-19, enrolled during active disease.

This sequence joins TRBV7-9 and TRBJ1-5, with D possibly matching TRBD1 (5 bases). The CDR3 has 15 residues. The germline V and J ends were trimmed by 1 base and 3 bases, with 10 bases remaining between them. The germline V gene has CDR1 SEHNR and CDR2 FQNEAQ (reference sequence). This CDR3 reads CASSLDGADNQPQHF. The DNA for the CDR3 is TGTGCCAGCAGCTTAGATGGGGCAGACAATCAGCCCCAGCATTTT.

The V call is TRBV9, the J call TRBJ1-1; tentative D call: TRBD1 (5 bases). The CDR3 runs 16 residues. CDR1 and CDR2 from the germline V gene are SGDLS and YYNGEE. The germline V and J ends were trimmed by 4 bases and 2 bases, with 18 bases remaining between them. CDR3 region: CASSPPLGGINTEAFF. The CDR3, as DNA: TGTGCCAGCAGCCCCCCGCTGGGGGGGATCAACACTGAAGCTTTCTTT.

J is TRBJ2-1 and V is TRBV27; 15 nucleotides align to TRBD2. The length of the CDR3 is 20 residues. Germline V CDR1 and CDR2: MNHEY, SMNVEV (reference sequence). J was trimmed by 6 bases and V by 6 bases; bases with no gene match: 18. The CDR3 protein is CASSPMGPGGLAGGPNEQFF. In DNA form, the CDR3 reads TGTGCCAGCAGCCCTATGGGCCCGGGGGGACTAGCGGGGGGCCCCAATGAGCAGTTCTTC.

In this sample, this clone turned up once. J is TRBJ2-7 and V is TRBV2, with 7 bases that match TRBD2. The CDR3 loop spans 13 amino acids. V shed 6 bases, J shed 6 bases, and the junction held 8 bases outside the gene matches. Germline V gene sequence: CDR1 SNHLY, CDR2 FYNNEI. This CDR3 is CASRPIREGEQYF. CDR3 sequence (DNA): TGTGCCAGCAGACCTATAAGGGAGGGCGAGCAGTACTTC.

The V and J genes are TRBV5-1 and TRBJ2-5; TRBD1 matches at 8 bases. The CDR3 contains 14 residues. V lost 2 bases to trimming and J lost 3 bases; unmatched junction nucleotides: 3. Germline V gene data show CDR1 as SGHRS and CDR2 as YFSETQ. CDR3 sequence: CASSFQGAKETQYF. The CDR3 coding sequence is TGCGCCAGCAGCTTCCAGGGGGCAAAAGAGACCCAGTACTTC.

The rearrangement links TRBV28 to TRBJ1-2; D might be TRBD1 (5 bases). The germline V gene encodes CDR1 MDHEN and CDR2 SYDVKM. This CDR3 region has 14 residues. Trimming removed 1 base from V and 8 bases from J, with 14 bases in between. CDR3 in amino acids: CASSLSARVRGYTF. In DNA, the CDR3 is TGTGCCAGCAGTTTATCCGCCAGGGTTAGGGGCTACACCTTC.

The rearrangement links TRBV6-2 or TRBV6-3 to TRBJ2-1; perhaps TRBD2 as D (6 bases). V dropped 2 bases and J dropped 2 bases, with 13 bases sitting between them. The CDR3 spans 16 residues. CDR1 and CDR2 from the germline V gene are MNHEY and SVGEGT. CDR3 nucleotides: TGTGCCAGCAGTTACCAGTTAGCGGAACCCTACAATGAGCAGTTCTTC. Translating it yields CASSYQLAEPYNEQFF.

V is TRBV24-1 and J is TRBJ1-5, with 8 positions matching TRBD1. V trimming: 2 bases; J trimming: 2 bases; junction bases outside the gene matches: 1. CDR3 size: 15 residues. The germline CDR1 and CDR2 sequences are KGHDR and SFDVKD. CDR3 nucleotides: TGTGCCACCAGTGATTCGACAGGGGGCAATCAGCCCCAGCATTTT. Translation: CATSDSTGGNQPQHF.

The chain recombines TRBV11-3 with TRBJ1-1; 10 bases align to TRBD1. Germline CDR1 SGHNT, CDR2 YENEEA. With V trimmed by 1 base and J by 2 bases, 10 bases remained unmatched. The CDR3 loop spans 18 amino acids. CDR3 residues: CASSLADRGIVINTEAFF. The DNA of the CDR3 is TGTGCCAGCAGCTTAGCGGACAGGGGGATCGTAATAAACACTGAAGCTTTCTTT.